The 2 T cell receptor beta chains in this list originate from one sample, sequenced in a study of blood T cell repertoires in COVID-19. The data were produced by immunoSEQ multiplex PCR, yet TCRdb's version contains in-frame clones alone and is incomplete. The sample yields about 360,000 clones, around nine tenths seen once. The material sequenced was peripheral blood. These receptors came from a human donor in a cohort sampled during active COVID-19.

The CDR3 DNA follows: TGTGCCAGCAGCTCGGGGGTGATGAGGTGGAACACTGAAGCTTTCTTT. This encodes CASSSGVMRWNTEAFF. The chain carries TRBV11-2 and TRBJ1-1; D may be TRBD1 (5 bases). The CDR3 sequence is 16 residues long. V dropped 4 bases and J dropped 1 base, with 16 bases sitting between them. CDR1 is SGHAT, CDR2 FQNNGV, per germline.

The chain uses TRBV7-2 and TRBJ1-5; TRBD1 agrees at 9 bases. J was trimmed by 6 bases and V by 2 bases; bases with no gene match: 5. The CDR3 covers 15 residues. Germline loops: CDR1 SGHTA, CDR2 FQGNSA. CDR3 in amino acids: CASSLLQGAIQPQHF. The CDR3 bases are TGTGCCAGCAGCTTATTACAGGGGGCGATTCAGCCCCAGCATTTT.